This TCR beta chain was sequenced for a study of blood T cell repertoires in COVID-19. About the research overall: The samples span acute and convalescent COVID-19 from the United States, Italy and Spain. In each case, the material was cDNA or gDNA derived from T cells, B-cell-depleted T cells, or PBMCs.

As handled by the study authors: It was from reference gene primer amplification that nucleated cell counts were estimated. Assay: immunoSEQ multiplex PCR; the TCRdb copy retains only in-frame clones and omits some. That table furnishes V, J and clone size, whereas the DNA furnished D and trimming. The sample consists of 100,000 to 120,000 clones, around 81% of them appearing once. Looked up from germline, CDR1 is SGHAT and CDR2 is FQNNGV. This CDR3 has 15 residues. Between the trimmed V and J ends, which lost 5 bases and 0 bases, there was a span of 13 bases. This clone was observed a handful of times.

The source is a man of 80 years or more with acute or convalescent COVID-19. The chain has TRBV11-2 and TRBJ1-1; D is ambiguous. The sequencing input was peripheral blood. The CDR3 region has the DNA TGTGCCAGCAGCACCCGTACACGGGTGAACACTGAAGCTTTCTTT. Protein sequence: CASSTRTRVNTEAFF.